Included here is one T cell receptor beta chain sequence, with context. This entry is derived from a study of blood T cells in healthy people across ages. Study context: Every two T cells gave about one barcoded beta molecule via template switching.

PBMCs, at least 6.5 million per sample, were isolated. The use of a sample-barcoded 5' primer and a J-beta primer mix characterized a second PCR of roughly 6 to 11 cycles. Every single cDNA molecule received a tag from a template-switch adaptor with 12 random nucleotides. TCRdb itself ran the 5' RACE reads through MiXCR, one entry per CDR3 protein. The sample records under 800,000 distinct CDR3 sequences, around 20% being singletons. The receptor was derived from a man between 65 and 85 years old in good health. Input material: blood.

The CDR3 loop is CASSQDSGTPREQYF. The CDR3 DNA is TGCGCCAGCAGCCAAGATAGCGGTACTCCCCGAGAGCAGTACTTC. The chain carries TRBV4-1 and TRBJ2-7; D perhaps matches TRBD2 (6 bases). The CDR3 is 15 amino acids. The V and J ends lost 0 bases and 7 bases respectively, with 16 bases between them. CDR1 is MGHRA and CDR2 is YSYEKL in the germline V gene.